Following are 5 T cell receptor beta chains from one sample sequenced in a study of cytomegalovirus exposure and HLA in healthy donors. Sequenced by immunoSEQ multiplex PCR; TCRdb stores in-frame clones only, minus some. The sample holds fewer than 120,000 clones, roughly 90% seen once. Input material: PBMCs. Source of these receptors: a young woman in good health and CMV-seropositive.

The chain links TRBV29-1 to TRBJ2-1; 10 positions match TRBD2. The germline gives CDR1 SQVTM, CDR2 ANQGSEA. The V segment lost 3 bases and the J segment 0 bases; nucleotides outside the gene matches: 14. The CDR3 length is 19 residues. Here the CDR3 DNA reads TGCAGCGTTGACGGAGTGAGCGGGAGGGCCCTCAGCTCCTACAATGAGCAGTTCTTC. Protein sequence: CSVDGVSGRALSSYNEQFF.

The rearrangement joins TRBV4-1 to TRBJ2-1, with TRBD2 matching over 8 bases. The CDR3 has 15 amino acids. Germline-derived CDR1 and CDR2 are MGHRA and YSYEKL. The junction had 11 bases not matched to a gene; V was cut back by 8 bases and J by 5 bases. CDR3 DNA: TGCGCCAGCCGCAGCGGGCTAGCGGGTAACAATGAGCAGTTCTTC. Its protein product is CASRSGLAGNNEQFF.

The J gene is TRBJ2-1, the V gene TRBV9, with 8 bases lining up with TRBD1. The V gene end was trimmed by 1 base and the J gene end by 15 bases; junction bases not matched to a gene: 9. The CDR3 spans 13 residues. CDR1 is SGDLS, CDR2 YYNGEE, per germline. The CDR3 nucleotides are TGTGCCAGCAGCGTACGGGGGACAGGTAAACGGTTCTTC. It specifies CASSVRGTGKRFF.

This chain connects TRBV5-1 to TRBJ2-2; 7 bases fit TRBD2. J gave up 1 base and V 4 bases, and 7 bases lay outside the gene matches. Germline loops: CDR1 SGHRS, CDR2 YFSETQ. This CDR3 region has 16 residues. The CDR3 reads CASSETASGNTGELFF. Written as DNA, the CDR3 is TGCGCCAGCAGCGAGACGGCTAGCGGGAACACCGGGGAGCTGTTTTTT.

The chain carries TRBV11-2 and TRBJ1-2; D is unresolved. Germline CDR1 and CDR2: SGHAT and FQNNGV. This CDR3 region has 14 residues. Trimming left V 2 bases short and J 2 bases short, with 9 bases between. The CDR3, as DNA: TGTGCCAGCAGCTTATGTGTCGGGAACTATGGCTACACCTTC. Its protein is CASSLCVGNYGYTF.